Listed below are T cell receptor beta chains from one sample, sequenced in a study of blood T cell repertoires in COVID-19. Method: immunoSEQ multiplex PCR; TCRdb's copy keeps in-frame clones and lacks some. The table lists fewer than 600,000 clones, roughly 88% of them singletons. The sequenced sample was PBMCs or T cells enriched from blood (not recorded which). Every receptor here comes from a woman aged 40 to 49 who had recovered from COVID-19. Both conserved end residues are part of each CDR3. The order of the fields is V gene, J gene, CDR3 protein.

TRBV7-2,TRBJ2-3,CASSSRTSGDTQYF
TRBV27,TRBJ2-7,CASSPAAGVPDEQYF
TRBV9,TRBJ2-3,CASSVVPGGIEGPDTQYF
TRBV5-1,TRBJ2-5,CASSLGGRTQETQYF
TRBV25-1,TRBJ2-7,CASLADRGGEQYF
TRBV19,TRBJ1-2,CASSLGGDAYGYTF
TRBV7-9,TRBJ1-2,CASSARPSGGYTF
TRBV27,TRBJ1-2,CASSLSGTPYGYTF
TRBV11-3,TRBJ2-1,CASSPRTDSYNEQFF
TRBV6-2/TRBV6-3,TRBJ2-7,CASSYPLVGYSYEQYF
TRBV6-5,TRBJ1-2,CASSPRGYGYTF
TRBV10-1,TRBJ2-7,CASSASREMDEQYF
TRBV9,TRBJ1-1,CASSATGTPNTEAFF
TRBV19,TRBJ1-5,CASSRGQGFGPFKNQPQHF
TRBV12-3/TRBV12-4,TRBJ1-2,CASSLSQYGYTF
TRBV28,TRBJ1-4,CASRPAGTRDPGGSTNEKLFF
TRBV18,TRBJ2-7,CASSRGLAGATDEQYF
TRBV7-8,TRBJ2-7,CASSRDSILVEQYF
TRBV7-2,TRBJ2-1,CASSLLNEQFF
TRBV19,TRBJ2-1,CASSILAGGVNEQFF
TRBV6-1,TRBJ2-5,CASSEMAGDRETQYF
TRBV15,TRBJ2-7,CATSRSGTSGSIVYEQYF